The rows below give T cell receptor beta chains drawn from one sample of a study of cytomegalovirus exposure and HLA in healthy donors. Libraries were prepared by immunoSEQ multiplex PCR; TCRdb keeps only in-frame clonotypes and omits some of them. There are roughly 180,000 clones in the sample; around 80% occur only once, and approximately 1.3% lies in the top ten. Sequencing was done on a sample of PBMCs. Source of these receptors: a woman between 25 and 40 years old in good health and CMV-seropositive. The CDR3 runs from the conserved cysteine through the conserved F or W. Fields, in order: clone size, V gene, J gene, D gene, CDR3 DNA, CDR3 protein. The D gene is left open where the match is weak. Some rows have no size entry. The others give once, few or many, or a class for an expanded clone.

size: .
V: TRBV11-2
J: TRBJ1-4
D: TRBD1
DNA: TGTGCCAGCAACAAACAGGGGCCGAATGAAAAACTGTTTTTT
CDR3: CASNKQGPNEKLFF

size: .
V: TRBV14
J: TRBJ2-7
D: TRBD2
DNA: TGTGCCAGCAGCCCGGGGACTAATCGCGAGCAGTACTTC
CDR3: CASSPGTNREQYF

size: .
V: TRBV27
J: TRBJ2-3
D: .
DNA: TGTGCCAGCAGCCTTGATAGAGGCACAGATACGCAGTATTTT
CDR3: CASSLDRGTDTQYF

size: once
V: TRBV4-2
J: TRBJ2-7
D: .
DNA: TGTGCCAGCAGCATATCCCAGGGGGAGGCCTCCTACGAGCAGTACTTC
CDR3: CASSISQGEASYEQYF

size: .
V: TRBV6-4
J: TRBJ1-2
D: .
DNA: TGTGCCAGCAGTGACTCGGGGGGAAGCTATGGCTACACCTTC
CDR3: CASSDSGGSYGYTF

size: few
V: TRBV19
J: TRBJ2-7
D: TRBD1
DNA: TGTGCCAGTAGTACCAGGGACAGGCCCTACGAGCAGTACTTC
CDR3: CASSTRDRPYEQYF

size: once
V: TRBV28
J: TRBJ1-2
D: .
DNA: TGTGCCACCTTCACTTATGGCTACACCTTC
CDR3: CATFTYGYTF

size: .
V: TRBV5-3
J: TRBJ2-7
D: TRBD2
DNA: TGTGCCAGAAGCTTCCTGACTAGCGGGAGGGCTCACGAGCAGTACTTC
CDR3: CARSFLTSGRAHEQYF

size: .
V: TRBV7-2
J: TRBJ2-2
D: .
DNA: TGTGCCAGCAGCTTGGGGCTGGCTTTTCTCACCGGGGAGCTGTTTTTT
CDR3: CASSLGLAFLTGELFF

size: .
V: TRBV30
J: TRBJ1-2
D: TRBD1
DNA: TGTGCCTGGAAAAGGACAGGGGCGACCAACTATGGCTACACCTTC
CDR3: CAWKRTGATNYGYTF

size: .
V: TRBV18
J: TRBJ1-3
D: TRBD1
DNA: TGTGCCAGCTCACCGCTCCGGGACAGGGGGCAAACGGATTTT
CDR3: CASSPLRDRGQTDF

size: .
V: TRBV19
J: TRBJ1-5
D: .
DNA: TGTGCCAGTAGTAATGAGGCGTGGAATCAGCCCCAGCATTTT
CDR3: CASSNEAWNQPQHF

size: .
V: TRBV6-5
J: TRBJ2-1
D: TRBD2
DNA: TGTGCCAGCAGAAGGACTAGCGGACCAAATGAGCAGTTCTTC
CDR3: CASRRTSGPNEQFF

size: .
V: TRBV15
J: TRBJ2-1
D: .
DNA: TGTGCCACCAGCAGGGAAAAAGGCGGAGGGTCTTACAATGAGCAGTTCTTC
CDR3: CATSREKGGGSYNEQFF

size: once
V: TRBV20-1
J: TRBJ2-7
D: TRBD2
DNA: TGCAGTGCTGGGACTAGCGACGAGCAGTACTTC
CDR3: CSAGTSDEQYF

size: .
V: TRBV6-1
J: TRBJ2-1
D: TRBD2
DNA: TGTGCCAGCAGCTTAGCGGGAGGTTCCGACAATGAGCAGTTCTTC
CDR3: CASSLAGGSDNEQFF

size: .
V: TRBV11-2
J: TRBJ2-7
D: TRBD2
DNA: TGTGCCAGCATCACGACTAGCGGGGCCTCCTACGAGCAGTACTTC
CDR3: CASITTSGASYEQYF

size: .
V: TRBV5-5
J: TRBJ2-7
D: .
DNA: TGTGCCAGCAGCTTGGAACAGGTTCCCTACGAGCAGTACTTC
CDR3: CASSLEQVPYEQYF

size: .
V: TRBV27
J: TRBJ2-5
D: .
DNA: TGTGCCAGCACCCTAGGCCCGGAGACCCAGTACTTC
CDR3: CASTLGPETQYF

size: .
V: TRBV13
J: TRBJ2-7
D: .
DNA: TGTGCCAGCAGCTTAGTGGGGGGAGGACAGGATTACGAGCAGTACTTC
CDR3: CASSLVGGGQDYEQYF

size: .
V: TRBV28
J: TRBJ1-5
D: TRBD1
DNA: TGTGCCAGCAGTTTAGGCGGGACAGGTAATCAGCCCCAGCATTTT
CDR3: CASSLGGTGNQPQHF

size: .
V: TRBV6-1
J: TRBJ2-3
D: .
DNA: TGTGCCAGCACCCGGGGAACAGATACGCAGTATTTT
CDR3: CASTRGTDTQYF

size: .
V: TRBV7-2
J: TRBJ2-7
D: TRBD1
DNA: TGTGCCAGCAGCCCGGGACAGCCCTACTTCTACGAGCAGTACTTC
CDR3: CASSPGQPYFYEQYF

size: .
V: TRBV5-6
J: TRBJ2-7
D: .
DNA: TGTGCCAGCAGCTTGGAACAGGGAAGACCTTCCTACGAGCAGTACTTC
CDR3: CASSLEQGRPSYEQYF

size: .
V: TRBV28
J: TRBJ2-5
D: TRBD2
DNA: TGTGCCAGCAGACTTACCGGGACTAGCGGGAGGGCCGGGGAGACCCAGTACTTC
CDR3: CASRLTGTSGRAGETQYF

size: .
V: TRBV6-1
J: TRBJ2-1
D: TRBD2
DNA: TGTGCCAGCAGGCCTCCGGGACTACCCTACAATGAGCAGTTCTTC
CDR3: CASRPPGLPYNEQFF

size: .
V: TRBV7-6
J: TRBJ2-7
D: TRBD2
DNA: TGTGCCAGCAGCCCAAACCTACTAGCGGAACTCTCCTACGAGCAGTACTTC
CDR3: CASSPNLLAELSYEQYF

size: .
V: TRBV28
J: TRBJ2-1
D: .
DNA: TGTGCCAGCAGTTTATACACAGGGAACGCCTACAATGAGCAGTTCTTC
CDR3: CASSLYTGNAYNEQFF

size: .
V: TRBV19
J: TRBJ2-1
D: .
DNA: TGTGCCAGTACCACCTCGGCCCGGACTGGAAACCCCTACAATGAGCAGTTCTTC
CDR3: CASTTSARTGNPYNEQFF

size: .
V: TRBV6-6
J: TRBJ2-2
D: .
DNA: TGTGCCAGCAGTTGGACACACCTCACCGGGGAGCTGTTTTTT
CDR3: CASSWTHLTGELFF

size: .
V: TRBV28
J: TRBJ2-1
D: TRBD2
DNA: TGTGCCAGCCCCCCAGGACTAGCTCAGTTCAATGAGCAGTTCTTC
CDR3: CASPPGLAQFNEQFF

size: .
V: TRBV5-1
J: TRBJ2-7
D: .
DNA: TGCGCCAGCAGCTTGTTGCAGGGGCGGGACGAGCAGTACTTC
CDR3: CASSLLQGRDEQYF

size: .
V: TRBV2
J: TRBJ2-5
D: TRBD2
DNA: TGTGCCAGCAGTGATAAAGGACTAGCGGGAGTGGAGACCCAGTACTTC
CDR3: CASSDKGLAGVETQYF

size: .
V: TRBV9
J: TRBJ1-2
D: TRBD1
DNA: TGTGCCAGCAGCGTAGCTACAGGGGATTATGGCTACACCTTC
CDR3: CASSVATGDYGYTF

size: .
V: TRBV5-4
J: TRBJ2-4
D: TRBD2
DNA: TGTGCCAGCAGCTTTGGAGCGGGAGGGGTGCACAAAAACATTCAGTACTTC
CDR3: CASSFGAGGVHKNIQYF

size: .
V: TRBV5-8
J: TRBJ2-1
D: TRBD2
DNA: TGTGCCAGCAGCCTAGGTAGCTCTAGCGGGTACAATGAGCAGTTCTTC
CDR3: CASSLGSSSGYNEQFF

size: .
V: TRBV6-5
J: TRBJ1-2
D: .
DNA: TGTGCCAGCAGACGCCGGGGTAGCGGTGGCTACACCTTC
CDR3: CASRRRGSGGYTF

size: .
V: TRBV2
J: TRBJ2-2
D: TRBD2
DNA: TGTGCCAGCAGTGAAGTAGCGGGGCACACCGGGGAGCTGTTTTTT
CDR3: CASSEVAGHTGELFF

size: .
V: TRBV7-6
J: TRBJ1-5
D: .
DNA: TGTGCCAGCAGCTTAGCGCCCCCAGGCGTTTATCAGCCCCAGCATTTT
CDR3: CASSLAPPGVYQPQHF